Shown below are 6 T cell receptor beta chains from a single sample sequenced in a study of blood T cell repertoires in COVID-19 (TCRdb year 2020). Receptors were amplified or captured by the immunoSEQ multiplex PCR assay. The table comes from immuneACCESS by way of TCRdb, which keeps in-frame sequences with V and J called. Part of the clones is missing from these tables; in studies checked, under half for an unresolved V gene and the rest for unknown reasons. Here the sample has about 110,000 clones; more than 65% occur a single time. Jointly, the top ten make up roughly 7.9% of the sample. Sequencing was performed on peripheral blood. All receptors derive from a woman of 80 years or more with active or convalescent COVID-19.

This rearrangement joins TRBV6-5 to TRBJ1-1, with D perhaps TRBD1 (5 bases). CDR3 length: 16 amino acids. V was clipped by 0 bases and J by 3 bases, with 14 bases between them. In germline, CDR1 is MNHEY, CDR2 SVGAGI. Written as DNA, the CDR3 is TGTGCCAGCAGTTACTCAATGGGGGGGGGTGACACTGAAGCTTTCTTT. Translated, it gives CASSYSMGGGDTEAFF.

This clone has a single count. The J gene is TRBJ2-1, the V gene TRBV28; 13 positions match TRBD2. Germline lookup yields CDR1 MDHEN and CDR2 SYDVKM. The ends lost 5 bases at V and 5 bases at J; junction bases unmatched: 9. This CDR3 is built from 17 residues. CDR3 region: CASSPYGTSGKDNEQFF. CDR3 nucleotides: TGTGCCAGCAGTCCCTACGGGACTAGCGGGAAGGACAATGAGCAGTTCTTC.

Details on this clone: The same CDR3 can be traced to other DNA sequences in this sample. V and J are TRBV3-1 (or the pseudogene TRBV3-2) and TRBJ1-4; weak D call: TRBD1 (5 bases). V was clipped by 0 bases and J by 7 bases, with 12 bases between them. Germline V gene sequence: CDR1 LGHDT, CDR2 YNNKEL (reference sequence). The CDR3 extends over 15 amino acids. CDR3 DNA sequence: TGTGCCAGCAGCCAAGATTCTGGGGGAGGTGAAAAACTGTTTTTT. Protein product: CASSQDSGGGEKLFF.

The chain recombines TRBV11-2 with TRBJ2-5; D gene ambiguous. From germline, CDR1 is SGHAT and CDR2 FQNNGV. The CDR3 is 13 amino acids. Between the trimmed V and J ends, which lost 4 bases and 1 base, there was a span of 7 bases. The CDR3 region has the DNA TGTGCCAGCAGCTCAAACTCCCAAGAGACCCAGTACTTC. It encodes CASSSNSQETQYF. Combining the CDR3 with reference TRBV11-2 and TRBJ2-5 gives the whole variable domain EAGVAQSPRYKIIEKRQSVAFWCNPISGHATLYWYQQILGQGPKLLIQFQNNGVVDDSQLPKDRFSAERLKGVDSTLKIQPAKLEDSAVYLCASSSNSQETQYFGPGTRLLVL.

V and J are TRBV19 and TRBJ1-5; 10 nucleotides match TRBD1. Unmatched junction bases numbered 5, after V lost 6 bases and J lost 3 bases. Germline assignment: CDR1 LNHDA and CDR2 SQIVND (reference sequence). This CDR3 region has 15 residues. The CDR3 reads CASRTGQGVNQPQHF. The CDR3 DNA reads TGTGCCAGTAGGACTGGACAGGGGGTCAATCAGCCCCAGCATTTT.

This clone was seen a few times. This chain links TRBV6-5 with TRBJ1-2; no clear D gene. Germline V lookup: CDR1 MNHEY, CDR2 SVGAGI. The V end lost 6 bases, the J end lost 4 bases, and 12 bases lay between the germline ends. This CDR3 spans 13 amino acids. The CDR3 DNA follows: TGTGCCAGCAGAATGGGCGAAGCCTATGGCTACACCTTC. Its protein is CASRMGEAYGYTF.